This TCR beta chain was sequenced during a study of T cell responses to AZD1222 COVID-19 vaccine. Germline V gives CDR1 LNHDA, CDR2 SQIVND (reference sequence). V lost 3 bases to trimming and J lost 6 bases; unmatched junction nucleotides: 2. This CDR3 comprises 13 residues. The sample holds one count of this clone. Produced via immunoSEQ multiplex PCR; TCRdb's table is partial and in-frame only. The table includes roughly 150,000 clones, 93% detected once. The input for sequencing was peripheral blood, taken on day 0 of AZD1222 vaccination. J is TRBJ2-1 and V is TRBV19; 7 nucleotides line up with TRBD1. This TCR came from an adult in good health. CDR3 bases: TGTGCCAGTAGTATCTGGACAGGCAATGAGCAGTTCTTC. Protein product: CASSIWTGNEQFF. Looking up the rest from reference TRBV19 and TRBJ2-1 gives the full variable domain: DGGITQSPKYLFRKEGQNVTLSCEQNLNHDAMYWYRQDPGQGLRLIYYSQIVNDFQKGDIAEGYSVSREKKESFPLTVTSAQKNPTAFYLCASSIWTGNEQFFGPGTRLTVL.